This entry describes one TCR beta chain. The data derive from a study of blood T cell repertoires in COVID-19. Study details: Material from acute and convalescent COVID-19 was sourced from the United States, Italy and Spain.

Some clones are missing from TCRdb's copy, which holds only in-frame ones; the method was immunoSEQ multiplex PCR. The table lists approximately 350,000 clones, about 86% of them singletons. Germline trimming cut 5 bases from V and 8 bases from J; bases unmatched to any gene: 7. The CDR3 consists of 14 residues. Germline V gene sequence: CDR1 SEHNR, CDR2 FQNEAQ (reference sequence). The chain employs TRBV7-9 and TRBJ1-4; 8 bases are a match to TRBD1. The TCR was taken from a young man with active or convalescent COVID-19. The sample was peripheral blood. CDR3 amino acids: CASSPRQGWEKLFF. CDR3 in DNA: TGTGCCAGCAGCCCCCGACAGGGGTGGGAAAAACTGTTTTTT.